This T cell receptor (beta chain) was retrieved from a study of T cell responses to AZD1222 COVID-19 vaccine. Looking at the study overall: It was second doses at about 4 or about 12 weeks that were pooled. Study-level points and caveats: Compared with day 0, the breadth and depth of the Spike-specific TCR repertoire rose significantly after two doses of AZD1222.

Regarding this clone: Its specificity is not known.

The germline V and J ends were trimmed by 9 bases and 7 bases, with 15 bases remaining between them. The CDR3 spans 13 residues. Using immunoSEQ multiplex PCR, the repertoire was profiled, and TCRdb retains in-frame clones only, with some absent. The repertoire has fewer than 85,000 clones, 75% to 90% of them found once; the top ten carry 30% to 35%. The chain employs TRBV6-7 and TRBJ1-4; D might be TRBD1 (5 bases). TRBV6-7 is sorted into the ORF group, with uncertain function. This sequence originates from an adult in good health. The sample in question was peripheral blood, obtained on day 0 of AZD1222 vaccination. CDR3 loop: CASQGRGGEKLFF. The CDR3 bases are TGTGCCAGTCAGGGCCGTGGGGGTGAAAAACTGTTTTTT.